Presented here are 30 T cell receptor beta chains from one specimen sequenced in a study of control samples from healthy donors and cancer patients. Generated by immunoSEQ multiplex PCR, the TCRdb table keeps only in-frame clones and is missing some. This sample has tens of thousands of clones, with roughly 91% found just once. Sequencing input: blood. These receptors were taken from a man between 50 and 59 years old in good health.

V is TRBV6-5 and J is TRBJ1-2; D is possibly TRBD1 (5 bases). With 5 bases removed from V and 4 bases from J, the gap between germline ends came to 11 bases. The CDR3 is made up of 13 amino acids. In germline, CDR1 is MNHEY, CDR2 SVGAGI. CDR3 in DNA: TGTGCCAGCAGTCCGGGACCGAGCTATGGCTACACCTTC. It translates to CASSPGPSYGYTF.

The genes are TRBV29-1 and TRBJ1-1; 9 bases line up with TRBD1. This CDR3 spans 13 amino acids. Germline V lookup: CDR1 SQVTM, CDR2 ANQGSEA. Trimming removed 7 bases from V and 3 bases from J; junction bases left unmatched: 6. CDR3 sequence: CSALTGGDTEAFF. CDR3 bases: TGCAGCGCTCTGACAGGGGGAGACACTGAAGCTTTCTTT.

The chain employs TRBV20-1 and TRBJ2-1; D is undetermined. The V gene lost 5 bases and the J gene lost 4 bases, with 6 bases spanning the gap. Germline V gene data show CDR1 as DFQATT and CDR2 as SNEGSKA (reference sequence). CDR3 length: 11 amino acids. CDR3 loop: CSAPLYNEQFF. CDR3 nucleotides: TGCAGTGCTCCTCTGTACAATGAGCAGTTCTTC.

The rearrangement links TRBV29-1 to TRBJ1-1; D gene unclear. Germline values: CDR1 SQVTM, CDR2 ANQGSEA. The CDR3 is made up of 14 amino acids. The germline V and J ends were trimmed by 3 bases and 3 bases, with 14 bases remaining between them. CDR3 bases: TGCAGCGTTGAGGGGTTGGCCCCTCACACTGAAGCTTTCTTT. Its protein is CSVEGLAPHTEAFF.

The chain has TRBV18 and TRBJ1-1; maybe TRBD1 (5 bases). V lost 3 bases to trimming and J lost 5 bases, with 13 bases between them. CDR3 size: 14 residues. Germline CDR1 is KGHSH and CDR2 is LQKENI. In nucleotides, the CDR3 is TGTGCCAGCTCACCCCTGGAGGGGTTGACTGAAGCTTTCTTT. This codes for CASSPLEGLTEAFF.

V usage is TRBV6-1 and J usage is TRBJ1-2; 7 bases are shared with TRBD1. V was pared by 2 bases and J by 2 bases, with 5 bases of the junction left unmatched. Germline V CDR1 and CDR2: MNHNS, SASEGT. This CDR3 spans 15 amino acids. The CDR3 DNA is TGTGCCAGCAGTGAACTCGTGACAGGGAACTATGGCTACACCTTC. Translated: CASSELVTGNYGYTF.

The chain employs TRBV6-1 and TRBJ1-2; possibly TRBD1 for D (5 bases). The V end lost 2 bases, the J end lost 7 bases, and 11 bases lay between the germline ends. Germline V gives CDR1 MNHNS, CDR2 SASEGT. The CDR3 is 13 residues long. In nucleotides, the CDR3 is TGTGCCAGCAGTGAACAGACAGCAGCTGGCTACACCTTC. Protein: CASSEQTAAGYTF.

This chain uses TRBV3-1 (or the pseudogene TRBV3-2) with TRBJ1-3, with TRBD1 identical over 7 bases. V trimming: 4 bases; J trimming: 0 bases; junction bases outside the gene matches: 12. CDR1 is LGHDT, CDR2 YNNKEL, per germline (reference sequence). The CDR3 has 18 amino acids. The CDR3 protein is CASSPTHPDRSSGNTIYF. CDR3 nucleotide sequence: TGTGCCAGCAGCCCTACCCACCCGGACAGGAGCTCTGGAAACACCATATATTTT.

This rearrangement joins TRBV13 to TRBJ2-7; possible D gene TRBD2, 5 bases. The CDR3 is 14 amino acids. V was clipped by 0 bases and J by 6 bases, with 12 bases between them. Germline V CDR1 and CDR2: PRHDT, FYEKMQ (reference sequence). The CDR3 sequence is CASSLGEEAGEQYF. The CDR3 coding sequence is TGTGCCAGCAGCTTAGGAGAGGAGGCGGGCGAGCAGTACTTC.

The J gene is TRBJ1-2, the V gene TRBV6-1; TRBD1 might be the D (5 bases). The CDR3 is 13 residues long. The V gene lost 2 bases and the J gene lost 7 bases, with 11 bases spanning the gap. The germline CDR1 and CDR2 sequences are MNHNS and SASEGT. CDR3 nucleotide sequence: TGTGCCAGCAGTGAACGTGACAGCGGTGGCTACACCTTC. This codes for CASSERDSGGYTF.

A word on this clone: The sample carries other DNA sequences with the same CDR3. The rearrangement links TRBV30 to TRBJ2-7; D unclear. Trimming took 3 bases from V and 4 from J, leaving 7 bases between them. Germline CDR1 reads GTSNPN; CDR2 reads SVGIG (reference sequence). The CDR3 contains 11 residues. The DNA for the CDR3 is TGTGCCTGGAGCGGGTCTTACGAGCAGTACTTC. Translation: CAWSGSYEQYF.

The chain combines TRBV5-4 with TRBJ2-1; 7 positions match TRBD2. CDR1 and CDR2 (germline): SGHNT, YYREEE (reference sequence). The CDR3 has 14 amino acids. As DNA, the CDR3 is TGTGCAAGCGAGCGGGGAAAAGATTACAATGAGCAGTTCTTC. This sequence encodes CASERGKDYNEQFF.

The rearrangement uses TRBV7-2 and TRBJ1-5, with D possibly matching TRBD1 (5 bases). This CDR3 has 15 residues. CDR1 is SGHTA and CDR2 is FQGNSA in the germline V gene. V was clipped by 6 bases and J by 0 bases, with 12 bases between them. CDR3 in amino acids: CASRQEDTSNQPQHF. CDR3 DNA sequence: TGTGCCAGCAGGCAGGAGGACACTAGCAATCAGCCCCAGCATTTT.

This sequence joins TRBV2 and TRBJ2-3; 16 bases map to TRBD2. The CDR3 contains 16 residues. Unmatched junction bases numbered 4, after V lost 6 bases and J lost 4 bases. Germline values: CDR1 SNHLY, CDR2 FYNNEI. The CDR3 is CASRLGLAGGPDTQYF. CDR3 nucleotides: TGTGCCAGCAGATTGGGACTAGCGGGGGGGCCAGATACGCAGTATTTT.

This clone has only a few counts. The rearrangement uses TRBV11-2 and TRBJ2-7; 7 bases are a match to TRBD2. The junction had 7 bases not matched to a gene; V was cut back by 4 bases and J by 4 bases. This CDR3 comprises 14 residues. Germline CDR1 SGHAT, CDR2 FQNNGV. For the CDR3, the DNA is TGTGCCAGCAGCTCTAGCGGAGCAGATTACGAGCAGTACTTC. Encoded protein: CASSSSGADYEQYF. Using reference TRBV11-2 and TRBJ2-7 for the parts outside the CDR3, the full variable domain is EAGVAQSPRYKIIEKRQSVAFWCNPISGHATLYWYQQILGQGPKLLIQFQNNGVVDDSQLPKDRFSAERLKGVDSTLKIQPAKLEDSAVYLCASSSSGADYEQYFGPGTRLTVT.

This chain links TRBV6-5 with TRBJ1-1; perhaps TRBD1 as D (5 bases). V was cut by 2 bases and J by 2 bases, with 15 bases left in between. This CDR3 has 16 amino acids. CDR1 is MNHEY, CDR2 SVGAGI, per germline. Written as DNA, the CDR3 is TGTGCCAGCAGTTACGGGGGTCCTTCCTTAAACACTGAAGCTTTCTTT. It translates to CASSYGGPSLNTEAFF.

On this clone: Within the sample, other DNA sequences also encode this same CDR3. V gene TRBV6-4 combines with J gene TRBJ2-6, with no clear D. V lost 6 bases and J lost 1, with 16 bases in between. CDR3 length: 17 residues. Germline CDR1 reads MRHNA; CDR2 reads SNTAGT. In nucleotides, the CDR3 is TGTGCCAGCAGCGAACACCCCCCGGGTTCTGGGGCCAACGTCCTGACTTTC. Translated, it gives CASSEHPPGSGANVLTF.

The chain links TRBV9 to TRBJ2-7, with TRBD1 matching 8 bases. The CDR3 spans 14 residues. With V trimmed by 0 bases and J by 5 bases, 4 bases remained unmatched. The germline V gene has CDR1 SGDLS and CDR2 YYNGEE. In DNA form, the CDR3 reads TGTGCCAGCAGCGTAGAGTCAGGGGGCGACGAGCAGTACTTC. Translating gives CASSVESGGDEQYF.

V and J are TRBV29-1 and TRBJ1-2; 9 bases align to TRBD1. The CDR3 runs to 17 residues. Germline V gene data show CDR1 as SQVTM and CDR2 as ANQGSEA. V lost 2 bases to trimming and J lost 4 bases; unmatched junction nucleotides: 14. The CDR3 nucleotides read TGCAGCGTTGAACGCCCGACGGGACAGGGACCCTCCTATGGCTACACCTTC. It is translated as CSVERPTGQGPSYGYTF.

The chain employs TRBV20-1 and TRBJ1-2; 7 nucleotides align to TRBD1. The CDR3 has 11 residues. Germline values: CDR1 DFQATT, CDR2 SNEGSKA (reference sequence). This CDR3 is CTTTGNGLYTF. The CDR3 DNA follows: TGCACGACGACAGGGAATGGACTCTACACCTTC.

This clone was seen more than once but under ten times. The identical CDR3 is also encoded by other nucleotide sequences in the sample. The V call is TRBV5-6, the J call TRBJ2-5; TRBD2 is a possible D gene (5 bases). Between the trimmed V and J ends, which lost 0 bases and 2 bases, there was a span of 8 bases. Per germline, CDR1 SGHDT and CDR2 YYEEEE. The CDR3 is 14 residues long. The CDR3 region is CASSLASPQETQYF. CDR3 nucleotides: TGTGCCAGCAGCTTGGCTAGCCCTCAAGAGACCCAGTACTTC.

The chain couples TRBV6-5 to TRBJ2-7; D remains ambiguous. CDR1 MNHEY and CDR2 SVGAGI come from the germline V gene. V was shortened by 4 bases and J by 4 bases, with 5 bases between the two germline ends. The CDR3 extends over 11 amino acids. CDR3 protein: CASSSYYEQYF. The CDR3, as DNA: TGTGCCAGCAGTTCCTATTACGAGCAGTACTTC.

The chain employs TRBV9 and TRBJ1-6; D is unclear. The ends were cut back, 0 bases at V and 6 bases at J, with 10 bases in the middle. Germline lookup yields CDR1 SGDLS and CDR2 YYNGEE. The CDR3 is 15 residues long. The CDR3 loop reads CASSVALVSNSPLHF. In DNA form, the CDR3 reads TGTGCCAGCAGCGTAGCTCTGGTGTCTAATTCACCCCTCCACTTT. The variable domain in full, with the rest retrieved from reference TRBV9 and TRBJ1-6, is DSGVTQTPKHLITATGQRVTLRCSPRSGDLSVYWYQQSLDQGLQFLIQYYNGEERAKGNILERFSAQQFPDLHSELNLSSLELGDSALYFCASSVALVSNSPLHFGNGTRLTVT.

This chain uses TRBV25-1 with TRBJ2-5; maybe TRBD1 (8 bases). Germline V CDR1 and CDR2: MGHDK, SYGVNS. The CDR3 length is 17 residues. Trimming shortened V by 1 base and J by 2 bases, and 17 bases separated the two germline ends. CDR3 protein: CASSEFTGGDSQETQYF. For the CDR3, the DNA is TGTGCCAGCAGTGAATTTACAGGGGGGGATTCGCAAGAGACCCAGTACTTC. The whole variable domain, remainder taken from reference TRBV25-1 and TRBJ2-5, is EADIYQTPRYLVIGTGKKITLECSQTMGHDKMYWYQQDPGMELHLIHYSYGVNSTEKGDLSSESTVSRIRTEHFPLTLESARPSHTSQYLCASSEFTGGDSQETQYFGPGTRLLVL.

This chain links TRBV20-1 with TRBJ2-3; D is unresolved. The CDR3 runs 10 residues. Germline CDR1 DFQATT, CDR2 SNEGSKA (reference sequence). V lost 7 bases, J lost 4 bases, and 6 bases lay in between. The CDR3 loop is CSGEADTQYF. CDR3 bases: TGCAGTGGCGAGGCAGATACGCAGTATTTT.

The CDR3 bases are TGCAGCGTTGAAGATTTTATCATCTCCTATAATTCACCCCTCCACTTT. It codes for CSVEDFIISYNSPLHF. This rearrangement joins TRBV29-1 to TRBJ1-6; D is unresolved. V shed 0 bases and J shed 0 bases, with 9 bases lying between them. The length of the CDR3 is 16 residues. CDR1 and CDR2 (germline): SQVTM, ANQGSEA.

Comment on this clone: The same CDR3 also results from other DNA sequences found in this sample. This sequence joins TRBV6-5 and TRBJ2-3, with 7 bases identical to TRBD2. V was pared by 6 bases and J by 1 base, with 7 bases of the junction left unmatched. The CDR3 has 15 residues. Germline V gene data show CDR1 as MNHEY and CDR2 as SVGAGI. CDR3 loop: CASSQLAGGTDTQYF. In DNA form, the CDR3 reads TGTGCCAGCAGCCAACTGGCGGGGGGCACAGATACGCAGTATTTT.

The CDR3 sequence: CASSQGTGFLKAFF. The CDR3 DNA reads TGCGCCAGCAGCCAAGGAACAGGGTTCCTTAAAGCTTTCTTT. V gene TRBV4-1 combines with J gene TRBJ1-1, with TRBD1 as a possible D gene (6 bases). The ends were cut back, 1 base at V and 9 bases at J, with 15 bases in the middle. Germline V gene lookup returns CDR1 MGHRA and CDR2 YSYEKL. The CDR3 runs to 14 residues.

The genes are TRBV15 and TRBJ1-4; no clear D. The CDR3 extends over 13 amino acids. V dropped 1 base and J dropped 14 bases, with 14 bases sitting between them. Germline V gives CDR1 LNHNV, CDR2 YYDKDF (reference sequence). The CDR3 DNA reads as TGTGCCACCAGCAGAGGGGCAGCGGGCGAGCTGTTTTTT. It codes for CATSRGAAGELFF.

This rearrangement joins TRBV2 to TRBJ2-7; 8 nucleotides align to TRBD1. The CDR3 sequence is 13 residues long. Germline V gene sequence: CDR1 SNHLY, CDR2 FYNNEI. V shed 3 bases and J 4 bases; nucleotides not matched to a gene: 2. DNA of the CDR3: TGTGCCAGCAGTGACAGGGGGCTATACGAGCAGTACTTC. As protein: CASSDRGLYEQYF.